One and the same sample provided the 25 T cell receptor beta chains below, sequenced in a study of cytomegalovirus exposure and HLA in healthy donors. Primers included in the PCR were 60 Vbeta and 13 Jbeta primers. Profiled with immunoSEQ multiplex PCR; TCRdb holds only in-frame clones, not every one. The sample has 150,000 to 200,000 clones; roughly 79% are singletons. The source material was PBMCs. All receptors derive from a woman in her thirties or forties in good health and CMV-seronegative.

Comments on this clone: This sample also contains other DNA sequences that code for the same CDR3. V is TRBV28 and J is TRBJ2-1, with 11 bases matching TRBD2. The germline gives CDR1 MDHEN, CDR2 SYDVKM. The CDR3 consists of 13 residues. With V trimmed by 2 bases and J by 9 bases, 0 bases remained unmatched. CDR3 coding DNA: TGTGCCAGCAGTTTAGGGACTAGCGGTGAGCAGTTCTTC. This translates into CASSLGTSGEQFF.

CDR3 residues: CATSSSSPGIRDTQYF. In DNA, the CDR3 is TGTGCCACCAGCAGCTCATCCCCGGGGATCAGGGATACGCAGTATTTT. The rearrangement joins TRBV15 to TRBJ2-3; weak D call: TRBD2 (5 bases). V lost 3 bases and J 6 bases, leaving 19 bases between the germline ends. This CDR3 has 16 residues. Germline V lookup: CDR1 LNHNV, CDR2 YYDKDF (reference sequence).

V usage is TRBV25-1 and J usage is TRBJ2-1; 8 bases are shared with TRBD1. V lost 5 bases and J lost 2; bases outside the gene matches: 5. The germline gives CDR1 MGHDK, CDR2 SYGVNS. The CDR3 loop spans 15 amino acids. CDR3 sequence (DNA): TGTGCCAGCAGTTCTCCGGGACAGGCCTACAATGAGCAGTTCTTC. Its protein product is CASSSPGQAYNEQFF.

The V and J genes are TRBV18 and TRBJ1-2; 7 bases are a match to TRBD1. Germline CDR1 reads KGHSH; CDR2 reads LQKENI. This CDR3 has 13 amino acids. V shed 6 bases, J shed 6 bases, and the junction held 7 bases outside the gene matches. The CDR3 here is CASSRDRENGYTF. The CDR3 DNA reads as TGTGCCAGCTCTCGCGACAGGGAGAATGGCTACACCTTC.

This clone was seen a few times. The gene calls are TRBV29-1 and TRBJ1-4; no clear D. The V end lost 7 bases, the J end lost 8 bases, and 14 bases lay between the germline ends. CDR1 and CDR2 (germline): SQVTM, ANQGSEA. The CDR3 is 12 amino acids. CDR3 in DNA: TGCAGCGCGATGCTAGGTGGGGAAAAACTGTTTTTT. Translating it yields CSAMLGGEKLFF.

V usage is TRBV29-1 and J usage is TRBJ1-5; maybe TRBD1 (6 bases). The CDR3 has 13 amino acids. V was pared by 5 bases and J by 5 bases, with 13 bases between. Germline lookup yields CDR1 SQVTM and CDR2 ANQGSEA. CDR3 in amino acids: CSVLTGRDQPQHF. CDR3 coding DNA: TGCAGCGTTCTGACAGGAAGGGATCAGCCCCAGCATTTT.

This clone occurred once. This chain links TRBV27 with TRBJ2-6; no clear D. V gave up 5 bases and J gave up 4 bases, with 6 bases separating them. The germline gives CDR1 MNHEY, CDR2 SMNVEV (reference sequence). This CDR3 comprises 13 residues. The CDR3 sequence is CASSPSGANVLTF. CDR3 DNA sequence: TGTGCCAGCAGTCCAAGCGGGGCCAACGTCCTGACTTTC.

The gene calls are TRBV13 and TRBJ2-7, with unresolved D. Trimming took 3 bases from V and 4 from J, leaving 10 bases between them. CDR3 length equals 13 residues. Germline loops: CDR1 PRHDT, CDR2 FYEKMQ (reference sequence). CDR3 in amino acids: CASSLFPAYEQYF. CDR3 bases: TGTGCCAGCAGCTTGTTTCCCGCGTACGAGCAGTACTTC.

The chain is built from TRBV19 and TRBJ1-1; no clear D gene. Germline values: CDR1 LNHDA, CDR2 SQIVND (reference sequence). The germline V and J ends were trimmed by 10 bases and 0 bases, with 18 bases remaining between them. This CDR3 has 15 residues. The CDR3 DNA reads as TGTGCCACCCATCCCCTTTCCGGGGTGAACACTGAAGCTTTCTTT. Protein sequence: CATHPLSGVNTEAFF. Based on the CDR3 plus reference TRBV19 and TRBJ1-1, the full variable domain is DGGITQSPKYLFRKEGQNVTLSCEQNLNHDAMYWYRQDPGQGLRLIYYSQIVNDFQKGDIAEGYSVSREKKESFPLTVTSAQKNPTAFYLCATHPLSGVNTEAFFGQGTRLTVV.

This rearrangement joins TRBV2 to TRBJ2-7; TRBD1 matches at 10 bases. V trimming: 6 bases; J trimming: 4 bases; junction bases outside the gene matches: 15. Looked up from germline, CDR1 is SNHLY and CDR2 is FYNNEI. This CDR3 contains 17 residues. The CDR3 DNA is TGTGCCAGCAGAGGCGGGGTGTTCGGGACAGGGGATTACGAGCAGTACTTC. The encoded protein is CASRGGVFGTGDYEQYF.

J is TRBJ2-7 and V is TRBV10-3; 15 nucleotides align to TRBD2. This CDR3 has 16 residues. Germline values: CDR1 ENHRY, CDR2 SYGVKD. The junction had 4 bases not matched to a gene; V was cut back by 3 bases and J by 4 bases. The CDR3 DNA sequence: TGTGCCATCAGTGACGCGGGACTAGCGGGGGGTTACGAGCAGTACTTC. This translates into CAISDAGLAGGYEQYF.

This clone was counted a few times. The V gene is TRBV10-3, the J gene TRBJ1-2; 8 bases agree with TRBD1. CDR1 is ENHRY and CDR2 is SYGVKD in the germline V gene. With 3 bases clipped from V and 4 bases from J, the junction kept 4 bases outside the gene matches. The CDR3 extends over 14 amino acids. This CDR3 is CAISDQGALYGYTF. The CDR3, as DNA: TGTGCCATCAGTGATCAGGGGGCGCTCTATGGCTACACCTTC.

This clone was seen a few times. The rearrangement links TRBV5-4 to TRBJ2-2; D is possibly TRBD2 (6 bases). Germline V gene data show CDR1 as SGHNT and CDR2 as YYREEE (reference sequence). V was trimmed by 4 bases and J by 0 bases, leaving 10 bases between them. The CDR3 consists of 15 residues. The CDR3 is CASSPSASNTGELFF. The CDR3 region has the DNA TGTGCCAGCAGCCCTAGCGCCTCGAACACCGGGGAGCTGTTTTTT.

This chain joins TRBV29-1 and TRBJ2-1; D is uncertain. The CDR3 runs to 12 residues. The germline CDR1 and CDR2 sequences are SQVTM and ANQGSEA. With 4 bases removed from V and 8 bases from J, the gap between germline ends came to 12 bases. CDR3 nucleotide sequence: TGCAGCGTTGTTTCGCACTCCCATGAGCAGTTCTTC. Its translation: CSVVSHSHEQFF.

This sequence joins TRBV19 and TRBJ1-5, with D possibly being TRBD1 (6 bases). The germline V and J ends were trimmed by 5 bases and 4 bases, with 12 bases remaining between them. This CDR3 contains 14 residues. CDR1 and CDR2 from the germline V gene are LNHDA and SQIVND (reference sequence). CDR3 DNA sequence: TGTGCCAGTAGTGATACAGGGATTAATCAGCCCCAGCATTTT. The encoded protein is CASSDTGINQPQHF.

The chain combines TRBV30 with TRBJ2-5, with 8 bases identical to TRBD2. J gave up 4 bases and V 0 bases, and 4 bases lay outside the gene matches. This CDR3 has 14 residues. Looked up from germline, CDR1 is GTSNPN and CDR2 is SVGIG (reference sequence). In nucleotides, the CDR3 is TGTGCCTGGAGTGTCGGGCTAGCGGGAGAGACCCAGTACTTC. Its protein is CAWSVGLAGETQYF.

The V and J genes are TRBV30 and TRBJ1-1; perhaps TRBD1 as D (5 bases). Per the germline V gene, CDR1 is GTSNPN and CDR2 is SVGIG (reference sequence). V was pared by 1 base and J by 6 bases, with 12 bases between. There are 13 residues in the CDR3. For the CDR3, the DNA is TGTGCCTGGAGTGCCGGCCTCAGGGCTGAAGCTTTCTTT. Its protein is CAWSAGLRAEAFF.

This clone appeared a few times. The chain joins TRBV6-5 to TRBJ2-1; TRBD2 agrees at 9 bases. The CDR3 sequence is 14 residues long. J was trimmed by 8 bases and V by 4 bases; bases with no gene match: 6. Germline V gene data show CDR1 as MNHEY and CDR2 as SVGAGI. CDR3 sequence reads: CASSSAGGRDEQFF. As DNA, the CDR3 is TGTGCCAGCAGTTCAGCGGGAGGTAGGGATGAGCAGTTCTTC.

V is TRBV7-9 and J is TRBJ1-1; 9 bases agree with TRBD1. Germline loops: CDR1 SEHNR, CDR2 FQNEAQ (reference sequence). The junction had 6 bases not matched to a gene; V was cut back by 3 bases and J by 1 base. CDR3 length: 16 residues. The CDR3 bases are TGTGCCAGCAGCTTCGGCGGGACAGGGAGGAACACTGAAGCTTTCTTT. Its translation is CASSFGGTGRNTEAFF.

The chain is built from TRBV7-2 and TRBJ1-5; tentative D call: TRBD1 (6 bases). The CDR3 consists of 15 residues. The germline V and J ends were trimmed by 1 base and 6 bases, with 13 bases remaining between them. Germline lookup yields CDR1 SGHTA and CDR2 FQGNSA. CDR3 nucleotides: TGTGCCAGCAGCTTAGGGGGGACACAGGGTCAGCCCCAGCATTTT. Translated, it gives CASSLGGTQGQPQHF.

The genes are TRBV21-1 and TRBJ2-1; the table's D call, TRBD1, has no DNA check behind it. TRBV21-1 is annotated as a pseudogene. This CDR3 has 21 amino acids. CDR3: CASSKDVGAITLHGSYNEQFF. The CDR3 region has the DNA TGTGCCAGCAGCAAAGATGTGGGGGCCATAACCCTCCATGGCTCCTACAATGAGCAGTTCTTC.

The chain joins TRBV11-2 to TRBJ2-7; 8 nucleotides line up with TRBD1. The CDR3 sequence is 13 residues long. Germline V gene data show CDR1 as SGHAT and CDR2 as FQNNGV. Trimming removed 6 bases from V and 3 bases from J; junction bases left unmatched: 4. CDR3 nucleotide sequence: TGTGCCAGCAGTCATACAGGGGGCTACGAGCAGTACTTC. It codes for CASSHTGGYEQYF.

This clone was observed a handful of times. The chain employs TRBV4-1 and TRBJ1-1; a weak D match, TRBD1 (5 bases). CDR1 MGHRA and CDR2 YSYEKL come from the germline V gene. The ends were cut back, 0 bases at V and 1 base at J, with 12 bases in the middle. CDR3 length equals 16 residues. Here the CDR3 reads CASSQDQGKRNTEAFF. The CDR3 DNA is TGCGCCAGCAGCCAAGATCAGGGTAAACGGAACACTGAAGCTTTCTTT.

This chain links TRBV25-1 with TRBJ2-7; tentatively, D is TRBD2 (5 bases). Per germline, CDR1 MGHDK and CDR2 SYGVNS. The V end lost 6 bases, the J end lost 0 bases, and 15 bases lay between the germline ends. This CDR3 spans 15 amino acids. The CDR3 loop reads CASRAGGRSSYEQYF. The CDR3 coding sequence is TGTGCCAGCAGGGCCGGCGGGCGGAGCTCCTACGAGCAGTACTTC.

The chain uses TRBV5-1 and TRBJ2-1, with 10 bases identical to TRBD1. The V and J ends lost 4 bases and 0 bases, in that order; junction bases with no gene match: 7. The CDR3 has 17 amino acids. The germline V gene has CDR1 SGHRS and CDR2 YFSETQ. The CDR3 protein is CASSPYGTGVSYNEQFF. CDR3 DNA sequence: TGCGCCAGCAGCCCTTACGGGACAGGGGTCTCCTACAATGAGCAGTTCTTC.